A single sample is the source of the 18 T cell receptor beta chains below, sequenced in a study of blood T cell repertoires in COVID-19. Sequencing used immunoSEQ multiplex PCR; TCRdb keeps in-frame clones, though not all of them. The repertoire holds 71,000 or so clones, about 80% seen once, with 28% in the top ten. The sequencing input was peripheral blood. The receptors were gathered from a man aged 65 to 79 with acute or convalescent COVID-19.

The chain joins TRBV5-4 to TRBJ2-1, with 8 bases aligning to TRBD1. The length of the CDR3 is 14 residues. The germline CDR1 and CDR2 sequences are SGHNT and YYREEE (reference sequence). J gave up 9 bases and V 3 bases, and 8 bases lay outside the gene matches. The CDR3 region has the DNA TGTGCCAGCAGCTCCTACAGGGGGTCTGGTGAGCAGTTCTTC. Protein: CASSSYRGSGEQFF.

This chain connects TRBV4-1 to TRBJ1-2, with no clear D. CDR1 and CDR2 from the germline V gene are MGHRA and YSYEKL. CDR3 length: 14 residues. V was trimmed by 7 bases and J by 3 bases, leaving 15 bases between them. CDR3: CASTPGVTDYGYTF. CDR3 bases: TGCGCCAGCACCCCCGGGGTAACGGACTATGGCTACACCTTC.

This chain joins TRBV7-3 and TRBJ2-3; D gene uncertain. The CDR3 is made up of 13 amino acids. V lost 5 bases and J lost 2, with 8 bases in between. The germline CDR1 and CDR2 sequences are SGHTA and FQGTGA. Here the CDR3 reads CASSQSLTDTQYF. CDR3 in DNA: TGTGCCAGCAGCCAGTCGCTCACAGATACGCAGTATTTT.

The rearrangement uses TRBV7-3 and TRBJ2-1, with 7 positions matching TRBD2. Unmatched junction bases numbered 5, after V lost 2 bases and J lost 4 bases. This CDR3 contains 15 residues. Germline V gives CDR1 SGHTA, CDR2 FQGTGA. CDR3 residues: CASSLAGALYNEQFF. The CDR3 nucleotides read TGTGCCAGCAGCTTAGCGGGAGCCTTATACAATGAGCAGTTCTTC.

The chain couples TRBV29-1 to TRBJ2-7; the match to TRBD2 covers 8 bases. Germline-derived CDR1 and CDR2 are SQVTM and ANQGSEA. V shed 6 bases and J 2 bases; nucleotides not matched to a gene: 9. CDR3 length equals 14 residues. CDR3 in amino acids: CSVITSGTAYEQYF. DNA of the CDR3: TGCAGCGTAATTACTAGCGGAACCGCCTACGAGCAGTACTTC.

The V and J genes are TRBV30 and TRBJ2-7, with D uncertain. The ends were cut back, 1 base at V and 4 bases at J, with 11 bases in the middle. This CDR3 contains 13 residues. CDR1 and CDR2 (germline): GTSNPN, SVGIG (reference sequence). CDR3 DNA: TGTGCCTGGAGTGGAGCAAAAAGTTACGAGCAGTACTTC. It is translated as CAWSGAKSYEQYF. The full variable domain, rest sourced from reference TRBV30 and TRBJ2-7, is SQTIHQWPATLVQPVGSPLSLECTVEGTSNPNLYWYRQAAGRGLQLLFYSVGIGQISSEVPQNLSASRPQDRQFILSSKKLLLSDSGFYLCAWSGAKSYEQYFGPGTRLTVT.

In its sample, this clone was seen a few times. The V gene is TRBV5-1, the J gene TRBJ2-1; no clear D gene. The germline CDR1 and CDR2 sequences are SGHRS and YFSETQ. V lost 6 bases and J 6 bases, leaving 19 bases between the germline ends. The CDR3 loop spans 15 amino acids. CDR3 region: CASNPFGPSGNEQFF. The DNA for the CDR3 is TGCGCCAGCAACCCCTTTGGGCCCTCCGGCAATGAGCAGTTCTTC.

V and J are TRBV7-9 and TRBJ1-2, with a possible D match to TRBD1 (5 bases). Trimming removed 5 bases at V and 7 bases at J, with 11 bases between. The CDR3 has 12 residues. Germline values: CDR1 SEHNR, CDR2 FQNEAQ (reference sequence). In DNA form, the CDR3 reads TGTGCCAGCAGCCGCCCGGGGGGTGGCTACACCTTC. Translating gives CASSRPGGGYTF.

Only one count was recorded for this clone. The chain is built from TRBV11-1 and TRBJ2-3, with TRBD2 matching over 7 bases. The CDR3 consists of 15 residues. In germline, CDR1 is SGHAT, CDR2 FQDESV (reference sequence). Unmatched junction bases numbered 7, after V lost 4 bases and J lost 3 bases. The CDR3 sequence: CASSSQAGITDTQYF. DNA of the CDR3: TGTGCCAGCAGCTCCCAAGCGGGAATAACAGATACGCAGTATTTT. Drawing the rest from reference TRBV11-1 and TRBJ2-3, the complete variable domain is EAEVAQSPRYKITEKSQAVAFWCDPISGHATLYWYRQILGQGPELLVQFQDESVVDDSQLPKDRFSAERLKGVDSTLKIQPAELGDSAMYLCASSSQAGITDTQYFGPGTRLTVL.

The J gene is TRBJ2-1, the V gene TRBV3-1 (or the pseudogene TRBV3-2); 10 bases align to TRBD1. Germline CDR1 is LGHDT and CDR2 is YNNKEL (reference sequence). V lost 1 base, J lost 7 bases, and 10 bases stayed unmatched. This CDR3 is built from 17 residues. In DNA form, the CDR3 reads TGTGCCAGCAGCCAAGCAGGGGGACAGGGGTGGAAAAATGAGCAGTTCTTC. It is translated as CASSQAGGQGWKNEQFF.

In this sample, this clone turned up many times. The chain uses TRBV6-4 and TRBJ2-7; D not certain. V lost 6 bases, J lost 0 bases, and 12 bases lay in between. The CDR3 runs to 14 residues. The germline gives CDR1 MRHNA, CDR2 SNTAGT. CDR3 amino acids: CASSSTASSYEQYF. Written as DNA, the CDR3 is TGTGCCAGCAGCTCGACTGCGAGCTCCTACGAGCAGTACTTC.

CDR3 protein: CASSSQGATEAFF. The CDR3 nucleotides read TGTGCCAGCAGCTCACAGGGGGCCACTGAAGCTTTCTTT. The rearrangement uses TRBV7-2 and TRBJ1-1, with TRBD1 identical over 9 bases. The CDR3 consists of 13 residues. Trimming at V came to 4 bases and at J to 4 bases, leaving 1 base not matched to a gene. Germline V gene sequence: CDR1 SGHTA, CDR2 FQGNSA. The whole variable domain, remainder taken from reference TRBV7-2 and TRBJ1-1, is GAGVSQSPSNKVTEKGKDVELRCDPISGHTALYWYRQSLGQGLEFLIYFQGNSAPDKSGLPSDRFSAERTGGSVSTLTIQRTQQEDSAVYLCASSSQGATEAFFGQGTRLTVV.

The chain carries TRBV29-1 and TRBJ2-2, with TRBD2 identical over 7 bases. From germline, CDR1 is SQVTM and CDR2 ANQGSEA. Trimming cost V 4 bases and J 2 bases; bases outside gene matches: 10. CDR3 size: 16 residues. CDR3 sequence: CSVVESGRANTGELFF. CDR3 nucleotide sequence: TGCAGCGTTGTAGAAAGTGGGAGGGCAAACACCGGGGAGCTGTTTTTT.

This clone was counted between two and nine times. This chain connects TRBV4-3 to TRBJ2-6; TRBD1 might be the D (6 bases). V lost 1 base and J 8 bases, leaving 12 bases between the germline ends. Germline lookup yields CDR1 LGHNA and CDR2 YSLEER. The CDR3 length is 15 residues. CDR3 sequence: CASSQVGRGTNVLTF. The CDR3 nucleotides are TGCGCCAGCAGCCAAGTCGGAAGGGGGACCAACGTCCTGACTTTC.

This chain uses TRBV27 with TRBJ2-7, with TRBD2 matching over 10 bases. V trimming: 8 bases; J trimming: 6 bases; junction bases outside the gene matches: 13. The germline V gene encodes CDR1 MNHEY and CDR2 SMNVEV (reference sequence). This CDR3 comprises 15 residues. The CDR3 reads CASRKSLAGAPEQYF. The CDR3 nucleotides are TGTGCCAGCCGGAAGTCGCTAGCGGGAGCCCCCGAGCAGTACTTC.

This sequence joins TRBV19 and TRBJ1-2; possibly TRBD1 for D (6 bases). The CDR3 loop spans 14 amino acids. V was trimmed by 6 bases and J by 2 bases, leaving 13 bases between them. The germline gives CDR1 LNHDA, CDR2 SQIVND (reference sequence). As DNA, the CDR3 is TGTGCCAGTAGGGATCAAGGACAGAACTATGGCTACACCTTC. Amino acids: CASRDQGQNYGYTF.

The count of this clone is one. J is TRBJ2-1 and V is TRBV6-6; 13 positions match TRBD2. The trim removed 7 bases at V and 7 bases at J, leaving 7 bases unmatched. The CDR3 is made up of 15 amino acids. The germline V gene has CDR1 MNHNY and CDR2 SVGAGI (reference sequence). This CDR3 reads CASTVTSGRANEQFF. The CDR3 nucleotides read TGTGCCAGCACTGTAACTAGCGGGAGGGCTAATGAGCAGTTCTTC.

V usage is TRBV6-5 and J usage is TRBJ2-2; 11 nucleotides match TRBD1. The CDR3 consists of 15 residues. Germline CDR1 and CDR2: MNHEY and SVGAGI. Trimming cost V 6 bases and J 5 bases; bases outside gene matches: 5. In DNA, the CDR3 is TGTGCCAGCAGACCCGGGACAGGGGGGACCGGGGAGCTGTTTTTT. It specifies CASRPGTGGTGELFF.